These 30 T cell receptor beta chains came from one sample sequenced in a study of blood T cells in healthy people across ages. A second roughly 6 to 11 cycle PCR used barcoded and J-beta primers. From the 5' RACE reads, TCRdb called clonotypes with MiXCR, one entry per CDR3 protein. The data hold about 640,000 distinct CDR3 sequences, with less than 35% observed a single time. Material: blood. The origin of the receptors is a woman of 80 years or more in good health.

This rearrangement joins TRBV5-1 to TRBJ2-7, with TRBD2 matching 13 bases. This CDR3 spans 17 amino acids. Unmatched junction bases numbered 14, after V lost 4 bases and J lost 7 bases. Germline V gives CDR1 SGHRS, CDR2 YFSETQ. CDR3 residues: CASSPTSGGSSYNEQYF. The DNA for the CDR3 is TGCGCCAGCAGCCCGACTAGCGGGGGGTCCTCCTACAATGAGCAGTACTTC.

This clonotype has a count of ten or more. The CDR3 sequence is CSASVSTYEQYF. The CDR3 nucleotides are TGCAGTGCTAGCGTCAGCACCTACGAGCAGTACTTC. The chain employs TRBV20-1 and TRBJ2-7; D not resolved. The CDR3 is made up of 12 amino acids. Trimming shortened V by 3 bases and J by 2 bases, and 8 bases separated the two germline ends. Germline loops: CDR1 DFQATT, CDR2 SNEGSKA (reference sequence).

This clonotype was counted ten times or more. The chain recombines TRBV14 with TRBJ2-5; no reliable D call. Per germline, CDR1 SGHDN and CDR2 FVKESK. The V end was cut by 0 bases, the J end by 0 bases, with 17 bases between. This CDR3 has 18 amino acids. The CDR3 coding sequence is TGTGCCAGCAGCCAAGATCGAGCCGCCAATTGGTACCAAGAGACCCAGTACTTC. This codes for CASSQDRAANWYQETQYF. The whole variable domain, remainder taken from reference TRBV14 and TRBJ2-5, is EAGVTQFPSHSVIEKGQTVTLRCDPISGHDNLYWYRRVMGKEIKFLLHFVKESKQDESGMPNNRFLAERTGGTYSTLKVQPAELEDSGVYFCASSQDRAANWYQETQYFGPGTRLLVL.

This clonotype appeared a few times. The gene calls are TRBV11-1 and TRBJ2-5, with 13 nucleotides matching TRBD2. The CDR3 has 18 amino acids. V lost 0 bases and J lost 11; bases outside the gene matches: 15. Germline V gene data show CDR1 as SGHAT and CDR2 as FQDESV (reference sequence). As DNA, the CDR3 is TGTGCCAGCAGCTTAGCGGGTATGACTAGCGGGGGGCGGAATGAGCAGTACTTC. Amino acid sequence: CASSLAGMTSGGRNEQYF.

The chain employs TRBV12-3 or TRBV12-4 and TRBJ2-7; 7 bases map to TRBD1. Trimming removed 0 bases from V and 2 bases from J; junction bases left unmatched: 7. CDR3 length equals 16 residues. This CDR3 reads CASSLAGWDSAYEQYF. In nucleotides, the CDR3 is TGTGCCAGCAGTTTAGCCGGGTGGGACAGTGCCTACGAGCAGTACTTC.

There are many counts of this clonotype. Mismatch with germline at one junction end may stem from a read error. The rearrangement joins TRBV7-9 to TRBJ2-7; D remains unclear. This CDR3 contains 12 residues. Per the germline V gene, CDR1 is SEHNR and CDR2 is FQNEAQ (reference sequence). In DNA form, the CDR3 reads TGCGCCAGCAGCTTGGGCACCTACGAGCAGTACTTC. Residues: CASSLGTYEQYF.

This clonotype was seen only a few times. V is TRBV27 and J is TRBJ2-1; 12 nucleotides match TRBD2. V dropped 0 bases and J dropped 7; count of bases not matched to a gene: 13. Germline lookup yields CDR1 MNHEY and CDR2 SMNVEV (reference sequence). This CDR3 comprises 19 residues. CDR3 DNA sequence: TGTGCCAGCAGTTTATCGAACCCAAAACTAGCGGGGGGAAGGAATGAGCAGTTCTTC. It translates to CASSLSNPKLAGGRNEQFF.

This clonotype was picked up one time. This may stem from a read error, because a much larger clone lies one nucleotide away. The chain employs TRBV6-2 or TRBV6-3 and TRBJ2-5; D is unresolved. The tail of the sequence fits TRBJ2-1 better, so the J call may be wrong. The CDR3 is 13 amino acids. Germline lookup yields CDR1 MNHEY and CDR2 SVGEGT. The CDR3 here is CASSPYYQETQFF. CDR3 DNA sequence: TGTGCCAGCAGTCCATACTACCAAGAGACCCAGTTCTTC.

This clonotype has at least ten counts. V and J are TRBV6-1 and TRBJ2-1; a possible D gene is TRBD2 (5 bases). Between the trimmed V and J ends, which lost 8 bases and 3 bases, there was a span of 11 bases. Germline values: CDR1 MNHNS, CDR2 SASEGT. The CDR3 extends over 13 amino acids. The chain's CDR3 is CASQERLYNEQFF. The CDR3, as DNA: TGTGCCAGCCAGGAGCGGCTCTACAATGAGCAGTTCTTC.

Many counts were recorded for this clonotype. The V call is TRBV7-2, the J call TRBJ2-5, with D perhaps TRBD2 (7 bases). Trimming shortened V by 5 bases and J by 11 bases, and 24 bases separated the two germline ends. CDR3 length: 15 residues. Germline V gene lookup returns CDR1 SGHTA and CDR2 FQGNSA. CDR3 bases: TGTGCCAGCAGCCTTGGGCGGGGGCCTCGGAATGAGCAGTACTTC. Its translation: CASSLGRGPRNEQYF.

In regard to this clonotype: A read error is possible here, since a much larger clone lies one base away. The chain has TRBV10-3 and TRBJ1-5, with D uncertain. Trimming took 3 bases from V and 9 from J, leaving 15 bases between them. The CDR3 spans 14 residues. CDR1 and CDR2 from the germline V gene are ENHRY and SYGVKD. The CDR3 DNA sequence: TGTGCCATCAGTGAACCGGGCGGGCAGATGCCCCAGCATTTT. This gives the protein CAISEPGGQMPQHF.

The V call is TRBV29-1, the J call TRBJ1-4; D remains unclear. In germline, CDR1 is SQVTM, CDR2 ANQGSEA. The CDR3 is 13 residues long. In DNA form, the CDR3 reads TGCGGCGGTAGAAGAGCAACTAATGAAAAACTGTTTTTT. Protein product: CGGRRATNEKLFF. The whole variable domain, remainder taken from reference TRBV29-1 and TRBJ1-4, is SAVISQKPSRDICQRGTSLTIQCQVDSQVTMMFWYRQQPGQSLTLIATANQGSEATYESGFVIDKFPISRPNLTFSTLTVSNMSPEDSSIYLCGGRRATNEKLFFGSGTQLSVL.

V and J are TRBV20-1 and TRBJ2-5, with TRBD2 matching over 7 bases. V was pared by 2 bases and J by 11 bases, with 17 bases of the junction left unmatched. The CDR3 has 15 residues. From germline, CDR1 is DFQATT and CDR2 SNEGSKA (reference sequence). The CDR3 sequence is CSARQGGAGRVEQYF. CDR3 bases: TGCAGTGCTAGACAGGGCGGAGCGGGACGAGTTGAGCAGTACTTC.

The rearrangement links TRBV28 to TRBJ1-5, with a weak D call TRBD1 (5 bases). This CDR3 has 15 amino acids. V dropped 6 bases and J dropped 6 bases, with 18 bases sitting between them. Germline-derived CDR1 and CDR2 are MDHEN and SYDVKM. The CDR3 loop reads CASSQGGSSGQPQHF. DNA for the CDR3: TGTGCCAGCAGCCAGGGAGGGTCGTCGGGTCAGCCCCAGCATTTT.

This clonotype was recorded at least ten times. J is TRBJ2-3 and V is TRBV7-9; possible D gene TRBD1, 6 bases. The CDR3 sequence is 17 residues long. Germline assignment: CDR1 SEHNR and CDR2 FQNEAQ (reference sequence). Trimming cost V 2 bases and J 2 bases, with 17 bases left between them. The CDR3 nucleotides read TGTGCCAGCAGCTTACCCCTGGACAGCCGACACACAGATACGCAGTATTTT. It yields the protein CASSLPLDSRHTDTQYF.

This clonotype appeared many times. The chain combines TRBV2 with TRBJ2-3; 8 nucleotides agree with TRBD1. Trimming took 4 bases from V and 4 from J; bases not matched to a gene: 1. This CDR3 has 13 amino acids. In germline, CDR1 is SNHLY, CDR2 FYNNEI. CDR3 in amino acids: CASSVRGPDTQYF. CDR3 sequence (DNA): TGTGCCAGCAGTGTCAGGGGGCCAGATACGCAGTATTTT.

This clonotype was detected only a few times. A much larger clone is a single base away; this may be a read error. This chain connects TRBV20-1 to TRBJ2-6; perhaps TRBD1 as D (5 bases). Germline V lookup: CDR1 DFQATT, CDR2 SNEGSKA (reference sequence). The CDR3 contains 12 residues. CDR3 protein: CSGRAGANVQTF. CDR3 DNA sequence: TGCAGCGGCAGGGCTGGGGCGAACGTCCAGACTTTC.

This clonotype was seen many times. Here the CDR3 reads CASSQPGQANYGYTF. CDR3 nucleotide sequence: TGCGCCAGCAGCCAACCGGGACAGGCAAACTATGGCTACACCTTC. V usage is TRBV4-1 and J usage is TRBJ1-2; TRBD1 matches 8 bases. V was pared by 2 bases and J by 2 bases, with 4 bases of the junction left unmatched. From germline, CDR1 is MGHRA and CDR2 YSYEKL. The CDR3 covers 15 residues.

The chain is built from TRBV20-1 and TRBJ1-2, with a weak D call TRBD1 (5 bases). The germline V gene has CDR1 DFQATT and CDR2 SNEGSKA (reference sequence). The germline V and J ends were trimmed by 0 bases and 4 bases, with 12 bases remaining between them. The CDR3 length is 14 residues. The CDR3 region has the DNA TGCAGTGCTAGAGATTTAGGGGAGGCCTATGGCTACACCTTC. Translated: CSARDLGEAYGYTF.

The sample holds many counts of this clonotype. The J gene is TRBJ2-2, the V gene TRBV7-8; D may be TRBD2 (7 bases). The V end was cut by 8 bases, the J end by 1 base, with 14 bases between. Per germline, CDR1 SGHVS and CDR2 FQNEAQ. This CDR3 is built from 15 residues. This CDR3 is CASYKGGGNTGELFF. The CDR3 nucleotides are TGTGCCAGCTATAAGGGGGGGGGGAACACCGGGGAGCTGTTTTTT. Looking up the rest from reference TRBV7-8 and TRBJ2-2 gives the full variable domain: GAGVSQSPRYKVAKRGQDVALRCDPISGHVSLFWYQQALGQGPEFLTYFQNEAQLDKSGLPSDRFFAERPEGSVSTLKIQRTQQEDSAVYLCASYKGGGNTGELFFGEGSRLTVL.

This clonotype was seen ten or more times. The genes are TRBV3-1 and TRBJ2-5, with D tentatively TRBD2 (5 bases). There are 17 residues in the CDR3. Germline V gene lookup returns CDR1 LGHDT and CDR2 YNNKEL (reference sequence). The V end was cut by 0 bases, the J end by 5 bases, with 19 bases between. CDR3 sequence: CASSQDRGDYLGETQYF. CDR3 DNA sequence: TGTGCCAGCAGCCAAGATCGGGGAGACTACCTGGGGGAGACCCAGTACTTC.

This clonotype has just a few counts. A much larger clonotype is one base distant, so this may be a read error. The genes are TRBV9 and TRBJ2-6, with 13 bases lining up with TRBD2. This CDR3 is built from 20 residues. Germline V lookup: CDR1 SGDLS, CDR2 YYNGEE. CDR3 DNA: TGTGCCGGCAGCGTAGCTCGATTTGGGACTAGCGGGGCTGGGGCCAACGTCCTGACTTTC. Translated, it gives CAGSVARFGTSGAGANVLTF.

This clonotype was counted at least ten times. The chain joins TRBV20-1 to TRBJ2-3; 7 nucleotides align to TRBD2. The CDR3 has 14 residues. With 6 bases clipped from V and 4 bases from J, the junction kept 10 bases outside the gene matches. Per germline, CDR1 DFQATT and CDR2 SNEGSKA (reference sequence). CDR3 sequence reads: CSALLASNSDTQYF. The CDR3 nucleotides are TGCAGTGCCCTACTAGCGTCGAATTCAGATACGCAGTATTTT.

There are a few counts of this clonotype. CDR3 nucleotides: TGCAGTGCCCCCGGTCATACGGGGCGCGAGCAGTACTTC. Amino acid sequence: CSAPGHTGREQYF. This rearrangement joins TRBV20-1 to TRBJ2-5; possibly TRBD1 or TRBD2 for D (5 bases each). Near its end, the DNA agrees better with TRBJ2-7, so the J call may be wrong. The CDR3 length is 13 residues. The germline gives CDR1 DFQATT, CDR2 SNEGSKA (reference sequence).

This clonotype was recorded at least ten times. This chain uses TRBV10-3 with TRBJ2-1, with 8 bases that match TRBD1. Germline V gene lookup returns CDR1 ENHRY and CDR2 SYGVKD. V lost 2 bases to trimming and J lost 5 bases; unmatched junction nucleotides: 11. The length of the CDR3 is 17 residues. CDR3 region: CAISEIGQGTVNNEQFF. The DNA for the CDR3 is TGTGCCATCAGTGAGATAGGACAGGGTACGGTTAACAATGAGCAGTTCTTC.

This clonotype was counted at least ten times. As DNA, the CDR3 is TGTGCCATCAGTGAGAGGGGAGTCGGTAATGAAAAACTGTTTTTT. Its translation: CAISERGVGNEKLFF. This rearrangement joins TRBV10-3 to TRBJ1-4, with a possible D match to TRBD1 (5 bases). The length of the CDR3 is 15 residues. Trimming removed 2 bases at V and 4 bases at J, with 11 bases between. The V gene's germline CDR1 is ENHRY and CDR2 SYGVKD.

In the case of this clonotype: A much larger clonotype is one base distant, so this may be a read error. The V call is TRBV7-2, the J call TRBJ2-7; D call uncertain. This CDR3 comprises 13 residues. Trimming removed 5 bases from V and 7 bases from J, with 15 bases in between. Germline values: CDR1 SGHTA, CDR2 FQGNSA. CDR3 protein: CASSIVLNNEQYF. The DNA of the CDR3 is TGTGCCAGCAGCATAGTCCTCAACAATGAGCAGTACTTC.

The table lists this clonotype with a few counts. V usage is TRBV6-1 and J usage is TRBJ1-1; 8 bases are shared with TRBD1. The J segment lost 6 bases and the V segment lost 6 bases, leaving 6 bases of the junction unmatched. Germline lookup yields CDR1 MNHNS and CDR2 SASEGT. This CDR3 is 13 amino acids long. This CDR3 reads CASSRGLTSEAFF. CDR3 DNA sequence: TGTGCCAGCAGCAGGGGGCTTACATCTGAAGCTTTCTTT.

This clonotype was counted at least ten times. V is TRBV6-5 and J is TRBJ1-2, with 8 bases aligning to TRBD1. Germline V lookup: CDR1 MNHEY, CDR2 SVGAGI. After removal of 6 bases from V and 4 bases from J, the junction contained 7 bases not matched to a gene. This CDR3 spans 14 amino acids. The CDR3 protein is CASRRTGTAYGYTF. Written as DNA, the CDR3 is TGTGCCAGCAGACGGACAGGGACGGCCTATGGCTACACCTTC.

This clonotype was picked up many times. The V call is TRBV12-3 or TRBV12-4, the J call TRBJ2-2; no definite D call. Trimming cost V 4 bases and J 0 bases, with 6 bases left between them. CDR3 length equals 14 residues. The CDR3 DNA is TGTGCCAGCAGTTCTTCTCCGAACACCGGGGAGCTGTTTTTT. Its protein is CASSSSPNTGELFF.